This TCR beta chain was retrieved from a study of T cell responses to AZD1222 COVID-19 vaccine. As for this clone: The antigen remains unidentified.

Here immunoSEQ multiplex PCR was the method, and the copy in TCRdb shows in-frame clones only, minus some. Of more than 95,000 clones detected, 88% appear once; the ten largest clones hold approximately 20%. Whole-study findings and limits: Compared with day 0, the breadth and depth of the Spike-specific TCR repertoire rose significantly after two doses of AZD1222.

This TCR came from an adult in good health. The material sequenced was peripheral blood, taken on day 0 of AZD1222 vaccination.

The CDR3 sequence: CASSITTPITDTQYF. CDR3 coding DNA: TGTGCCAGTAGTATAACTACACCGATCACAGATACGCAGTATTTT. The gene calls are TRBV19 and TRBJ2-3; no definite D call. Between the trimmed V and J ends, which lost 2 bases and 2 bases, there was a span of 11 bases. This CDR3 is built from 15 residues. Germline V gene data show CDR1 as LNHDA and CDR2 as SQIVND (reference sequence).